The 8 T cell receptor beta chains below all came from one sample that was sequenced in a study of monozygotic twins with cystic fibrosis. Only in-frame clones appear in the TCRdb table, and some are missing; sequencing was by immunoSEQ multiplex PCR. The sample lists 25,000 or so clones, roughly nine tenths occurring once. The sample consisted of blood. The receptor set was obtained from a girl aged 2 to 9 with cystic fibrosis.

The chain recombines TRBV30 with TRBJ1-1; a weak D match, TRBD1 (5 bases). Germline V gene data show CDR1 as GTSNPN and CDR2 as SVGIG (reference sequence). There are 13 residues in the CDR3. The germline V and J ends were trimmed by 7 bases and 4 bases, with 16 bases remaining between them. CDR3 in amino acids: CAYRSRRGTEAFF. CDR3 DNA: TGTGCCTACAGGAGTCGGCGGGGCACTGAAGCTTTCTTT.

The rearrangement uses TRBV5-1 and TRBJ2-1; tentatively, D is TRBD1 (5 bases). V lost 4 bases, J lost 2 bases, and 16 bases lay in between. Germline V CDR1 and CDR2: SGHRS, YFSETQ. CDR3 length: 16 residues. CDR3 in amino acids: CASSPPRNRPYNEQFF. CDR3 DNA: TGCGCCAGCAGCCCCCCTAGGAACAGGCCCTACAATGAGCAGTTCTTC.

This clone was detected only once. The chain combines TRBV27 with TRBJ1-1, with D hard to call. Germline V lookup: CDR1 MNHEY, CDR2 SMNVEV (reference sequence). Trimming left V 2 bases short and J 1 base short, with 8 bases between. This CDR3 comprises 14 residues. Here the CDR3 reads CASSLANPNTEAFF. Written as DNA, the CDR3 is TGTGCCAGCAGTTTAGCGAACCCGAACACTGAAGCTTTCTTT.

The chain joins TRBV2 to TRBJ1-6; 7 bases match TRBD1. Unmatched junction bases numbered 12, after V lost 7 bases and J lost 6 bases. The CDR3 spans 16 residues. Germline V gene data show CDR1 as SNHLY and CDR2 as FYNNEI. For the CDR3, the DNA is TGTGCCAGCAAATCATACAGGGGATTAATTAATTCACCCCTCCACTTT. It translates to CASKSYRGLINSPLHF.

The chain couples TRBV30 to TRBJ2-3; 12 nucleotides match TRBD2. This CDR3 is 15 amino acids long. Germline loops: CDR1 GTSNPN, CDR2 SVGIG (reference sequence). V gave up 3 bases and J gave up 2 bases; unmatched junction bases: 3. In DNA, the CDR3 is TGTGCCTGGAGGACTAGCGGGGGACCCACAGATACGCAGTATTTT. Its translation is CAWRTSGGPTDTQYF.

The rearrangement uses TRBV5-1 and TRBJ1-2, with TRBD1 matching over 7 bases. Germline V CDR1 and CDR2: SGHRS, YFSETQ. V lost 4 bases and J lost 6; bases outside the gene matches: 12. The CDR3 has 15 residues. CDR3 sequence (DNA): TGCGCCAGCAGCCGACAGCGACAGGGATTGGATGGCTACACCTTC. It yields the protein CASSRQRQGLDGYTF.

This clone came up once. The chain uses TRBV7-6 and TRBJ2-5; no reliable D call. The CDR3 is 14 amino acids. The V gene lost 5 bases and the J gene lost 4 bases, with 14 bases spanning the gap. CDR1 is SGHVS and CDR2 is FNYEAQ in the germline V gene. CDR3 DNA: TGTGCCAGCAGCCCCGTGGGGTCTGGAGAGACCCAGTACTTC. This sequence encodes CASSPVGSGETQYF.

The chain joins TRBV7-2 to TRBJ1-3, with TRBD1 as a possible D gene (6 bases). V lost 5 bases and J 8 bases, leaving 10 bases between the germline ends. The CDR3 runs to 12 residues. The germline CDR1 and CDR2 sequences are SGHTA and FQGNSA. CDR3 in amino acids: CASSQGSHTIYF. The DNA for the CDR3 is TGTGCCAGCAGCCAGGGGTCGCACACCATATATTTT.